Presented here are 13 T cell receptor beta chains from one specimen sequenced in a study of OX40 agonist ivuxolimab in advanced cancers. Data came from immunoSEQ multiplex PCR; TCRdb stores just in-frame clones and leaves some out. The repertoire holds fewer than 25,000 clones, roughly four fifths seen once, with under 40% in the top ten. The sample consisted of CD4+ or CD8+ T cells sorted from blood, taken in a trial of the OX40 agonist ivuxolimab. The receptor source for this set is an adult with an advanced solid tumor such as melanoma, head and neck, liver or kidney cancer.

This clone was detected only once. The chain is built from TRBV4-2 and TRBJ2-2, with 8 positions matching TRBD2. J gave up 5 bases and V 4 bases, and 15 bases lay outside the gene matches. Germline V gives CDR1 LGHNA, CDR2 YNFKEQ. The CDR3 loop spans 18 amino acids. In nucleotides, the CDR3 is TGTGCCAGCAGCCCGTTCGGAGGTAGCGGGATGGGAACCGGGGAGCTGTTTTTT. It yields the protein CASSPFGGSGMGTGELFF.

V gene TRBV19 combines with J gene TRBJ1-6; 9 positions agree with TRBD1. Germline CDR1 LNHDA, CDR2 SQIVND (reference sequence). This CDR3 comprises 15 residues. The V gene end was trimmed by 9 bases and the J gene end by 6 bases; junction bases not matched to a gene: 9. The CDR3 spells CARRTGEKVNSPLHF. The CDR3 DNA follows: TGTGCCAGGCGGACAGGGGAGAAGGTTAATTCACCCCTCCACTTT.

V gene TRBV10-3 combines with J gene TRBJ1-1, with 9 bases fitting TRBD1. J lost 4 bases, V lost 4 bases, and 16 bases had no gene match. The length of the CDR3 is 18 residues. Germline CDR1 is ENHRY and CDR2 is SYGVKD. CDR3 region: CAISAYSRDRVGSTEAFF. The CDR3 DNA reads TGTGCCATCAGTGCCTACTCCCGGGACAGGGTGGGGAGCACTGAAGCTTTCTTT.

V gene TRBV29-1 combines with J gene TRBJ2-3, with 15 nucleotides matching TRBD2. V lost 7 bases to trimming and J lost 7 bases; unmatched junction nucleotides: 6. CDR3 length: 14 residues. Germline V lookup: CDR1 SQVTM, CDR2 ANQGSEA. CDR3 sequence reads: CSAEGLAGGNTQYF. The CDR3 DNA sequence: TGCAGCGCCGAGGGACTAGCGGGGGGAAATACGCAGTATTTT.

The CDR3 nucleotides are TGTGCCAGCAGTGAAGTCGGGGGTACAGATACGCAGTATTTT. It is translated as CASSEVGGTDTQYF. The chain carries TRBV2 and TRBJ2-3, with TRBD2 as a possible D gene (6 bases). CDR1 is SNHLY and CDR2 is FYNNEI in the germline V gene. Trimming pared 1 base from V and 3 bases from J, leaving 8 bases between. The CDR3 loop spans 14 amino acids. Filled out from reference TRBV2 and TRBJ2-3, the complete variable domain reads EPEVTQTPSHQVTQMGQEVILRCVPISNHLYFYWYRQILGQKVEFLVSFYNNEISEKSEIFDDQFSVERPDGSNFTLKIRSTKLEDSAMYFCASSEVGGTDTQYFGPGTRLTVL.

This chain links TRBV7-9 with TRBJ2-1; D is unclear. V was trimmed by 5 bases and J by 4 bases, leaving 15 bases between them. CDR3 size: 15 residues. Per germline, CDR1 SEHNR and CDR2 FQNEAQ (reference sequence). CDR3 region: CASSPIRLSYNEQFF. CDR3 coding DNA: TGTGCCAGCAGCCCGATAAGACTCTCATACAATGAGCAGTTCTTC.

This clone has just one count. V is TRBV7-9 and J is TRBJ1-5; D might be TRBD1 (5 bases). With 4 bases removed from V and 0 bases from J, the gap between germline ends came to 10 bases. Germline assignment: CDR1 SEHNR and CDR2 FQNEAQ (reference sequence). The CDR3 loop spans 15 amino acids. In DNA form, the CDR3 reads TGTGCCAGCAGCTCCGGGACCTCTAGCAATCAGCCCCAGCATTTT. Protein product: CASSSGTSSNQPQHF.

The chain combines TRBV7-9 with TRBJ1-5; 12 positions match TRBD1. V shed 5 bases, J shed 4 bases, and the junction held 3 bases outside the gene matches. Germline CDR1 reads SEHNR; CDR2 reads FQNEAQ (reference sequence). This CDR3 is built from 15 residues. The CDR3 nucleotides are TGTGCCAGCAGCCAGGGACAGGGGGCTAATCAGCCCCAGCATTTT. It codes for CASSQGQGANQPQHF.

The V gene is TRBV6-5, the J gene TRBJ2-5, with unresolved D. Trimming stripped 0 bases from V and 2 bases from J, with 10 bases between. CDR3 length equals 15 residues. Germline lookup yields CDR1 MNHEY and CDR2 SVGAGI. Written as DNA, the CDR3 is TGTGCCAGCAGTTACTCTGAGCCAGATCAAGAGACCCAGTACTTC. It is translated as CASSYSEPDQETQYF.

This clone was seen once. V and J are TRBV27 and TRBJ2-7; no clear D gene. Trimming removed 5 bases from V and 0 bases from J, with 11 bases in between. The V gene's germline CDR1 is MNHEY and CDR2 SMNVEV (reference sequence). The CDR3 covers 14 residues. The CDR3 DNA reads as TGTGCCAGCAGTCCCTACAAGAGCTCCTACGAGCAGTACTTC. Translating it yields CASSPYKSSYEQYF.

The rearrangement uses TRBV7-9 and TRBJ1-1; D remains unclear. The ends were cut back, 4 bases at V and 5 bases at J, with 11 bases in the middle. Looked up from germline, CDR1 is SEHNR and CDR2 is FQNEAQ (reference sequence). This CDR3 has 13 amino acids. The CDR3 loop reads CASSSGGGTEAFF. In nucleotides, the CDR3 is TGTGCCAGCAGCTCCGGCGGTGGGACTGAAGCTTTCTTT.

This chain uses TRBV4-1 with TRBJ1-1; D is perhaps TRBD1 (5 bases). CDR3 length: 13 residues. Germline values: CDR1 MGHRA, CDR2 YSYEKL. Trimming shortened V by 1 base and J by 5 bases, and 8 bases separated the two germline ends. The CDR3 is CASSQVGGTEAFF. The CDR3 DNA reads TGCGCCAGCAGCCAAGTGGGGGGAACTGAAGCTTTCTTT.

This clone was counted only a few times. J is TRBJ2-3 and V is TRBV9; 7 nucleotides agree with TRBD1. The germline CDR1 and CDR2 sequences are SGDLS and YYNGEE. The CDR3 runs 11 residues. Unmatched junction bases numbered 6, after V lost 3 bases and J lost 14 bases. CDR3 sequence (DNA): TGTGCCAGCAGCGCCCTGGGACAGTGGTATTTT. Translation: CASSALGQWYF.